This TCR beta chain was identified during a study of T-cell reconstitution after alpha-beta-depleted transplantation in children. The study's findings and limits: Newly produced T cells mostly accounted for T-cell counts and diversity one year post-transplant. Two months or so post-transplant, alpha-beta T cells reportedly derived from several hundred expanded graft clones. Surviving recipient T cells and thymic progenitors produced the high day-60 TCRbeta diversity seen in some patients.

Worth noting for this clonotype: Its antigen is unidentified.

Trimming removed 1 base at V and 1 base at J, with 10 bases between. From germline, CDR1 is SEHNR and CDR2 FQNEAQ (reference sequence). The CDR3 is 15 residues long. Preparation of the TCRbeta library was carried out with unique molecular identifiers. TCRdb re-derived calls from the PCR reads in MiXCR, one entry per CDR3 protein. This sample has around 500,000 distinct CDR3 sequences; more than 20% occur once, and the top ten carry roughly 13%. This TCR derives from a boy younger than two who had a stem cell transplant for acute myeloid leukemia, so the T cells may come from the graft donor. This chain links TRBV7-9 with TRBJ1-1; possibly TRBD1 for D (5 bases). This material consisted of PBMCs, mostly from graft donor cells, taken 360 days after TCRalphabeta/CD19-depleted stem cell transplant. CDR3 loop: CASSLVGVWNTEAFF. CDR3 nucleotide sequence: TGTGCCAGCAGCTTAGTAGGGGTCTGGAACACTGAAGCTTTCTTT. The full variable domain, with the rest looked up from reference TRBV7-9 and TRBJ1-1, is DTGVSQNPRHKITKRGQNVTFRCDPISEHNRLYWYRQTLGQGPEFLTYFQNEAQLEKSRLLSDRFSAERPKGSFSTLEIQRTEQGDSAMYLCASSLVGVWNTEAFFGQGTRLTVV.